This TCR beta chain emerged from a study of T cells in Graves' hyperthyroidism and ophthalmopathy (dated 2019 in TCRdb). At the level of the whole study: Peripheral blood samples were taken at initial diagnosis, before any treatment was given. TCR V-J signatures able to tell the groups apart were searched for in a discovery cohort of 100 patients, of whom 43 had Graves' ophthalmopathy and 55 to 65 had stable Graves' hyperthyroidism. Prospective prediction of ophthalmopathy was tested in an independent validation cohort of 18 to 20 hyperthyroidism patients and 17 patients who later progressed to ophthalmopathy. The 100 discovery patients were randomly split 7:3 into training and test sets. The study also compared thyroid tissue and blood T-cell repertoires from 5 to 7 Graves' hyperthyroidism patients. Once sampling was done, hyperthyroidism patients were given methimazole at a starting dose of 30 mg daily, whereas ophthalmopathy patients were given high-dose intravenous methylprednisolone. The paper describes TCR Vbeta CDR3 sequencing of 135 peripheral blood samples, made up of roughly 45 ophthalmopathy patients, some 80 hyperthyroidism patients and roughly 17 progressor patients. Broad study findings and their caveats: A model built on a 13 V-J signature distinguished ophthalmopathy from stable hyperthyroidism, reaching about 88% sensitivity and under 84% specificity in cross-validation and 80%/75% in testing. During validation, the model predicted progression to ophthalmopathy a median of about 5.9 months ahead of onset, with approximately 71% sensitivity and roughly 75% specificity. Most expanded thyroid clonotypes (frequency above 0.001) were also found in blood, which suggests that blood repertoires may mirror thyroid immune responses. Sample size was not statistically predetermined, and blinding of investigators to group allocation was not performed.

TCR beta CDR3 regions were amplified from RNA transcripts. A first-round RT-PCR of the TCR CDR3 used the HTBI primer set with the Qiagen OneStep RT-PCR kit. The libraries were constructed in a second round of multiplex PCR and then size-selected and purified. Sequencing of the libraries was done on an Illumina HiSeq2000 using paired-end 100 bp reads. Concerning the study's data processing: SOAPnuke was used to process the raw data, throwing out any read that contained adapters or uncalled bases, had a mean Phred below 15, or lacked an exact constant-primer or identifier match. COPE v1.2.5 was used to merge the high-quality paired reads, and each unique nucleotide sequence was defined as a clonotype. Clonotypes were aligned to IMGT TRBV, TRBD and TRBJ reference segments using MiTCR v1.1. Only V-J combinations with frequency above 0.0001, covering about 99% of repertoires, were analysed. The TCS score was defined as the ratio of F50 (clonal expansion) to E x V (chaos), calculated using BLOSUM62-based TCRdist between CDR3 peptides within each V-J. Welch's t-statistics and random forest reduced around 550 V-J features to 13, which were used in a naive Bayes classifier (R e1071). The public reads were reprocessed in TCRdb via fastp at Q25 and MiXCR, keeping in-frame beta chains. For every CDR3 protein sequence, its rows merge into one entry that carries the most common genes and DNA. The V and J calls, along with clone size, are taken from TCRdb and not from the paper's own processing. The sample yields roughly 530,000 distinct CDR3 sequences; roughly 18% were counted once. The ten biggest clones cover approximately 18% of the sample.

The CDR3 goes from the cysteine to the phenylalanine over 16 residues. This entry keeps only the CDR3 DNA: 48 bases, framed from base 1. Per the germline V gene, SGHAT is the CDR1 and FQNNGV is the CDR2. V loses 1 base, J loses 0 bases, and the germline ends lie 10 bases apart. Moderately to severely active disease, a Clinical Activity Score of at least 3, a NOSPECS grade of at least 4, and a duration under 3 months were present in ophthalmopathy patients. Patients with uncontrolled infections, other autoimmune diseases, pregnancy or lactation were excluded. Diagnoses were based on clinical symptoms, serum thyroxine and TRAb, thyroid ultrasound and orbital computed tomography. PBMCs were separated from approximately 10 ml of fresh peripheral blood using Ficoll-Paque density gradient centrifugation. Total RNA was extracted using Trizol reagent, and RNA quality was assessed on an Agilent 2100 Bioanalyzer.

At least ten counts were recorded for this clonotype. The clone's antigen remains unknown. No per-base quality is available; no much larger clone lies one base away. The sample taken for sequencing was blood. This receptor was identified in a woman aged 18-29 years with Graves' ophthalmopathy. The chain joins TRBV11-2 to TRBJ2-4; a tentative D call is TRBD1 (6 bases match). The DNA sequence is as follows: TGTGCCAGCAGCTTAGTTCAGGGGCTAGCCAAAAACATTCAGTACTTC. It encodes CASSLVQGLAKNIQYF.